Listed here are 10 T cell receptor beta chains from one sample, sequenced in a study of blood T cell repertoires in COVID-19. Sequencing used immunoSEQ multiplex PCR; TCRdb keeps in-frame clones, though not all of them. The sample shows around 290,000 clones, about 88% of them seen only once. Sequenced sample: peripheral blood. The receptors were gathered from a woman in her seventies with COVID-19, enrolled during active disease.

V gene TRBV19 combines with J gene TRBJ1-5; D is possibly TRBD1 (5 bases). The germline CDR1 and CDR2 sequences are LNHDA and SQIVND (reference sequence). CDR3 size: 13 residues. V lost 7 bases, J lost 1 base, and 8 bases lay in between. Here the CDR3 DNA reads TGTGCCAGTATGGGGGGAAGCAATCAGCCCCAGCATTTT. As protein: CASMGGSNQPQHF.

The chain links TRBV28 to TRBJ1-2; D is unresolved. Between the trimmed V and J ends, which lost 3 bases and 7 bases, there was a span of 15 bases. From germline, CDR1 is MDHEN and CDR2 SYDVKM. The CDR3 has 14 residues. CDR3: CASSFESLRGGYTF. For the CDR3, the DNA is TGTGCCAGCAGTTTTGAAAGCTTGCGGGGTGGCTACACCTTC.

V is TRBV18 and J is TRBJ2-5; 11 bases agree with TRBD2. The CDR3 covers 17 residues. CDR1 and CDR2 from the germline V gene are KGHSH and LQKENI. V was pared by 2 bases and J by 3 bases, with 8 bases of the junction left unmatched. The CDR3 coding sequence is TGTGCCAGCTCACCATCGCAGATAGCGGGGGGGGAAGAGACCCAGTACTTC. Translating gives CASSPSQIAGGEETQYF.

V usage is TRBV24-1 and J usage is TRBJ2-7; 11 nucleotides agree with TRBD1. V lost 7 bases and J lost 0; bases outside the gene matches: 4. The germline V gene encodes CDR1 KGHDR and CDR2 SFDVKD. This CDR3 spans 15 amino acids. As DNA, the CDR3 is TGTGCCACCAGGCGGGGACAGGGGGTCTCCTACGAGCAGTACTTC. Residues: CATRRGQGVSYEQYF.

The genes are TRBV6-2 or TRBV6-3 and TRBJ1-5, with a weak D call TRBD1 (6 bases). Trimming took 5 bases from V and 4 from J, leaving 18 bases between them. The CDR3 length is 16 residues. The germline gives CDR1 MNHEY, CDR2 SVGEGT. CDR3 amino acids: CASSHNRVWENQPQHF. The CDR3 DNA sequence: TGTGCCAGCAGTCACAACAGGGTATGGGAGAATCAGCCCCAGCATTTT.

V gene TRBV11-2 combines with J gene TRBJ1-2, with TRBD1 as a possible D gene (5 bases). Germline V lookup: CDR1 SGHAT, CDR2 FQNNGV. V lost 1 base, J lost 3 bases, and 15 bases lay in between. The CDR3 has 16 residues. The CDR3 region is CASSLGGGSRDYGYTF. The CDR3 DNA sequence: TGTGCCAGCAGCTTAGGGGGGGGGAGTAGGGACTATGGCTACACCTTC.

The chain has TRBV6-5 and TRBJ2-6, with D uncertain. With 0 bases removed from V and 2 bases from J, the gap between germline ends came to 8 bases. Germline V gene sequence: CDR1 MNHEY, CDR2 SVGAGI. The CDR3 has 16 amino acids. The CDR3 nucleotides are TGTGCCAGCAGTTACTCGTCGCAGACTGGGGCCAACGTCCTGACTTTC. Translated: CASSYSSQTGANVLTF.

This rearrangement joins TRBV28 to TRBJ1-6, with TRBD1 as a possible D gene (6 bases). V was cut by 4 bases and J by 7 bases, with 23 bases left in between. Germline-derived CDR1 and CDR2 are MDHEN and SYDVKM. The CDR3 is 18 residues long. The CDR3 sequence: CASSYQGLVWVTNSPLHF. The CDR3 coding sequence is TGTGCCAGCAGTTATCAGGGGTTAGTCTGGGTTACGAATTCACCCCTCCACTTT.

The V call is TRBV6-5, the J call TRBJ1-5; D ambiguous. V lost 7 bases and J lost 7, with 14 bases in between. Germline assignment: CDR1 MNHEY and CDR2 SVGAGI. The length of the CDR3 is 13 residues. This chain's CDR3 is CASTPAAGQPQHF. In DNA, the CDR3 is TGTGCCAGCACCCCTGCCGCGGGACAGCCCCAGCATTTT.

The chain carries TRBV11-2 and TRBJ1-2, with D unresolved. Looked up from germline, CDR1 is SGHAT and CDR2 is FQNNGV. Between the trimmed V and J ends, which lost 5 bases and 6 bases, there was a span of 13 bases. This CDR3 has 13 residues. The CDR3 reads CASSHAGPNGYTF. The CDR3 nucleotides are TGTGCCAGCAGCCACGCGGGCCCCAATGGCTACACCTTC.